This T cell receptor beta chain was identified during a study of blood T cell repertoires in COVID-19. Whole-study context: PBMCs, B-cell-depleted T cells, or T cells were the source of the cDNA or gDNA that made up the material.

V lost 4 bases, J lost 0 bases, and 14 bases lay in between. CDR1 is SGHNT and CDR2 is YYREEE in the germline V gene (reference sequence). This CDR3 is 16 amino acids long. Here immunoSEQ multiplex PCR was the method, and the copy in TCRdb shows in-frame clones only, minus some. The sample yields around 300,000 clones, more than 75% seen once. Those who participated ranged in age from roughly 18 to 100 years and resided in 20 to 30 US areas. In assigning cohorts, the study relied on participant-reported clinical history. Recovered Cohort 3 donors showed two negative PCRs, clearance, or symptom resolution.

The chain recombines TRBV5-4 with TRBJ2-1; D gene ambiguous. Sequencing was done on a sample of PBMCs or T cells enriched from blood (not recorded which). The TCR comes from a woman aged 25 to 39 who had recovered from COVID-19. The DNA of the CDR3 is TGTGCCAGCAGCATCCTGCAGGAAAGCTCCTACAATGAGCAGTTCTTC. Residues: CASSILQESSYNEQFF.